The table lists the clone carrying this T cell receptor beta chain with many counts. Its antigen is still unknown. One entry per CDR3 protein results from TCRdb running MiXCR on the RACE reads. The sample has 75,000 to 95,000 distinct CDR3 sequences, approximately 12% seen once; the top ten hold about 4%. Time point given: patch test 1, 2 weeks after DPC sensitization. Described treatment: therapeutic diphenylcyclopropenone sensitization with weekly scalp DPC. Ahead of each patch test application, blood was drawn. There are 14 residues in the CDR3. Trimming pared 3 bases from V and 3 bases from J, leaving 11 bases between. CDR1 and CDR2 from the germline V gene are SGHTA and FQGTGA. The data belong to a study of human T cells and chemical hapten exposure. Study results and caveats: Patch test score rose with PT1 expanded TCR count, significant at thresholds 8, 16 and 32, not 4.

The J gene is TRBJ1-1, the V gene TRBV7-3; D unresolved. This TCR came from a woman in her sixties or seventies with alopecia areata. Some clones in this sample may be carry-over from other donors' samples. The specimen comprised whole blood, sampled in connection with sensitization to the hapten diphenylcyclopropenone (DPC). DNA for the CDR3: TGTGCCAGCAGCTTGTCAAGGCAGCACACTGAAGCTTTCTTT. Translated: CASSLSRQHTEAFF.